A single sample is the source of the 32 T cell receptor beta chains below, sequenced in a study of shared clonotypes between healthy human individuals. Naive CD8 cells comprised CD45RO-negative, CCR7-positively selected cells, excluding terminally differentiated effector memory CD45RA+ cells. Assay: immunoSEQ multiplex PCR; the TCRdb copy retains only in-frame clones and omits some. The table shows around 1,900,000 clones, with approximately 92% occurring only once. The sequenced material came from naive CD8+ T cells from PBMCs. Every receptor here comes from a young man in good health. Some clones in this sample may be carry-over from other donors' samples.

This chain joins TRBV5-1 and TRBJ2-3; possibly TRBD2 for D (6 bases). This CDR3 comprises 12 residues. Germline lookup yields CDR1 SGHRS and CDR2 YFSETQ. Trimming stripped 3 bases from V and 12 bases from J, with 14 bases between. The CDR3 DNA sequence: TGCGCCAGCAGCTACTCCGGGACTGAACAGTATTTT. It yields the protein CASSYSGTEQYF. The full variable domain, completed using reference TRBV5-1 and TRBJ2-3, is KAGVTQTPRYLIKTRGQQVTLSCSPISGHRSVSWYQQTPGQGLQFLFEYFSETQRNKGNFPGRFSGRQFSNSRSEMNVSTLELGDSALYLCASSYSGTEQYFGPGTRLTVL.

The rearrangement uses TRBV4-1 and TRBJ2-1, with D maybe TRBD1 (7 bases). The germline V and J ends were trimmed by 5 bases and 1 base, with 18 bases remaining between them. Per germline, CDR1 MGHRA and CDR2 YSYEKL. This CDR3 spans 17 amino acids. The chain's CDR3 is CASSGDYRGGSYNEQFF. The CDR3 nucleotides are TGCGCCAGCAGCGGAGATTACAGGGGAGGTTCCTACAATGAGCAGTTCTTC.

Regarding this clone: Other DNA sequences in this sample translate to the same CDR3. The V call is TRBV7-2, the J call TRBJ2-1, with 7 bases identical to TRBD1. Trimming cost V 5 bases and J 3 bases; bases outside gene matches: 7. Germline values: CDR1 SGHTA, CDR2 FQGNSA. The CDR3 spans 15 residues. CDR3 DNA sequence: TGTGCCAGCAGCAGCCGGGACAGACTCTACAATGAGCAGTTCTTC. Protein: CASSSRDRLYNEQFF. The full variable domain, in which reference TRBV7-2 and TRBJ2-1 provide the parts outside the CDR3, is GAGVSQSPSNKVTEKGKDVELRCDPISGHTALYWYRQSLGQGLEFLIYFQGNSAPDKSGLPSDRFSAERTGGSVSTLTIQRTQQEDSAVYLCASSSRDRLYNEQFFGPGTRLTVL.

This clone was observed once. The chain joins TRBV2 to TRBJ2-7; D is unresolved. Trimming removed 4 bases from V and 0 bases from J, with 13 bases in between. The CDR3 spans 15 residues. Germline CDR1 reads SNHLY; CDR2 reads FYNNEI. The chain's CDR3 is CASSASKGTSYEQYF. The CDR3 coding sequence is TGTGCCAGCAGTGCAAGTAAGGGAACCTCCTACGAGCAGTACTTC.

The rearrangement links TRBV4-1 to TRBJ2-2, with TRBD1 as a possible D gene (6 bases). Germline CDR1 MGHRA, CDR2 YSYEKL. This CDR3 spans 18 amino acids. Trimming took 7 bases from V and 5 from J, leaving 26 bases between them. The CDR3 nucleotides are TGCGCCAGCACCGAAAGGCCGGCAGGACCAGGGGTAACCGGGGAGCTGTTTTTT. Protein sequence: CASTERPAGPGVTGELFF.

About this clone: Distinct nucleotide sequences in the sample also encode this CDR3. The chain links TRBV29-1 to TRBJ2-1, with 14 bases lining up with TRBD2. V lost 4 bases, J lost 0 bases, and 2 bases stayed unmatched. The CDR3 is 16 amino acids. Germline V gives CDR1 SQVTM, CDR2 ANQGSEA. The CDR3 reads CSVAGTSGSSYNEQFF. For the CDR3, the DNA is TGCAGCGTTGCCGGGACTAGCGGGAGCTCCTACAATGAGCAGTTCTTC.

The genes are TRBV27 and TRBJ2-3; D gene ambiguous. Trimming took 2 bases from V and 6 from J, leaving 9 bases between them. The germline gives CDR1 MNHEY, CDR2 SMNVEV (reference sequence). This CDR3 has 13 amino acids. The CDR3 region has the DNA TGTGCCAGCAGTTTAATGTCCGGGGATACGCAGTATTTT. Protein sequence: CASSLMSGDTQYF.

V gene TRBV6-1 combines with J gene TRBJ1-1, with 8 positions matching TRBD1. With V trimmed by 5 bases and J by 4 bases, 3 bases remained unmatched. Germline CDR1 and CDR2: MNHNS and SASEGT. The CDR3 runs to 13 residues. In nucleotides, the CDR3 is TGTGCCAGCAGTCCGGACAGGGTCACTGAAGCTTTCTTT. Its protein is CASSPDRVTEAFF.

The gene calls are TRBV29-1 and TRBJ2-1, with 7 bases that match TRBD1. The trim removed 1 base at V and 4 bases at J, leaving 7 bases unmatched. The CDR3 is 15 residues long. Germline-derived CDR1 and CDR2 are SQVTM and ANQGSEA. Here the CDR3 reads CSVEGRQGRYNEQFF. In DNA, the CDR3 is TGCAGCGTTGAAGGGAGACAGGGACGATACAATGAGCAGTTCTTC.

The chain employs TRBV27 and TRBJ1-1; D is undetermined. Trimming stripped 3 bases from V and 4 bases from J, with 12 bases between. The CDR3 length is 14 residues. Germline assignment: CDR1 MNHEY and CDR2 SMNVEV (reference sequence). The CDR3 bases are TGTGCCAGCAGTTTGGGAAGCGAGGCCACTGAAGCTTTCTTT. Amino acid sequence: CASSLGSEATEAFF.

The chain carries TRBV13 and TRBJ2-7, with D perhaps matching TRBD2 (5 bases). The germline V gene encodes CDR1 PRHDT and CDR2 FYEKMQ (reference sequence). V was clipped by 1 base and J by 4 bases, with 11 bases between them. The CDR3 has 14 residues. CDR3 loop: CASSLAGVDYEQYF. Written as DNA, the CDR3 is TGTGCCAGCAGCTTAGCCGGGGTGGATTACGAGCAGTACTTC. The whole variable domain, remainder taken from reference TRBV13 and TRBJ2-7, is AAGVIQSPRHLIKEKRETATLKCYPIPRHDTVYWYQQGPGQDPQFLISFYEKMQSDKGSIPDRFSAQQFSDYHSELNMSSLELGDSALYFCASSLAGVDYEQYFGPGTRLTVT.

The J gene is TRBJ2-1, the V gene TRBV12-5, with 8 bases matching TRBD2. Germline loops: CDR1 LGHNT, CDR2 FRNRAP. CDR3 length: 15 amino acids. With 6 bases clipped from V and 4 bases from J, the junction kept 8 bases outside the gene matches. CDR3 DNA sequence: TGTGCTAGTGGGTCAAGTCCTAGCGGGTACAATGAGCAGTTCTTC. As protein: CASGSSPSGYNEQFF.

This clone has just a few counts. The chain employs TRBV6-6 and TRBJ1-1; D not certain. Germline values: CDR1 MNHNY, CDR2 SVGAGI (reference sequence). With 0 bases removed from V and 1 base from J, the gap between germline ends came to 6 bases. CDR3 length: 14 residues. The CDR3 DNA reads TGTGCCAGCAGTTACTCGAAAACGAACACTGAAGCTTTCTTT. As protein: CASSYSKTNTEAFF.

The CDR3, as DNA: TGTGCCAGCAGTGTGGTAAAACCTAGAATGAACACTGAAGCTTTCTTT. Encoded protein: CASSVVKPRMNTEAFF. The rearrangement joins TRBV21-1 to TRBJ1-1. TRBV21-1 is deemed a pseudogene. The CDR3 totals 16 residues.

V usage is TRBV27 and J usage is TRBJ2-1; no reliable D call. Looked up from germline, CDR1 is MNHEY and CDR2 is SMNVEV (reference sequence). The CDR3 is 12 amino acids. V gave up 0 bases and J gave up 10 bases, with 7 bases separating them. The DNA for the CDR3 is TGTGCCAGCAGTTTATCATCCAGCGAGCAGTTCTTC. The encoded protein is CASSLSSSEQFF.

This clone was detected only once. Other nucleotide sequences in the sample specify the same CDR3. The V call is TRBV7-9, the J call TRBJ1-1; D is undetermined. Germline V gives CDR1 SEHNR, CDR2 FQNEAQ (reference sequence). CDR3 size: 14 residues. Trimming left V 3 bases short and J 4 bases short, with 12 bases between. CDR3 coding DNA: TGTGCCAGCAGCTTTTCCGAGGGAGGCACTGAAGCTTTCTTT. It is translated as CASSFSEGGTEAFF.

V gene TRBV11-3 combines with J gene TRBJ2-2; no clear D. Trimming cost V 0 bases and J 5 bases, with 7 bases left between them. This CDR3 has 14 amino acids. Germline V gene sequence: CDR1 SGHNT, CDR2 YENEEA. The CDR3 reads CASSLDHTTGELFF. The CDR3 DNA is TGTGCCAGCAGCTTAGATCATACTACCGGGGAGCTGTTTTTT. Full variable domain (outside the CDR3, taken from reference TRBV11-3 and TRBJ2-2): EAGVVQSPRYKIIEKKQPVAFWCNPISGHNTLYWYLQNLGQGPELLIRYENEEAVDDSQLPKDRFSAERLKGVDSTLKIQPAELGDSAVYLCASSLDHTTGELFFGEGSRLTVL.

The chain employs TRBV29-1 and TRBJ2-7, with D perhaps TRBD1 or TRBD2 (6 bases each). The V end was cut by 5 bases, the J end by 0 bases, with 14 bases between. This CDR3 is built from 14 residues. The germline CDR1 and CDR2 sequences are SQVTM and ANQGSEA. This chain's CDR3 is CSVTEGGHSYEQYF. CDR3 nucleotide sequence: TGCAGCGTTACAGAGGGGGGACACTCCTACGAGCAGTACTTC.

The genes are TRBV12-5 and TRBJ1-3; 8 bases match TRBD1. The CDR3 length is 13 residues. Looked up from germline, CDR1 is LGHNT and CDR2 is FRNRAP. The junction had 3 bases not matched to a gene; V was cut back by 3 bases and J by 8 bases. The CDR3: CASGFGQGHTIYF. The CDR3, as DNA: TGTGCTAGTGGTTTCGGACAGGGTCACACCATATATTTT.

The rearrangement uses TRBV7-9 and TRBJ1-1; maybe TRBD1 (6 bases). Germline values: CDR1 SEHNR, CDR2 FQNEAQ (reference sequence). Trimming removed 5 bases from V and 5 bases from J, with 15 bases in between. The CDR3 has 14 amino acids. This chain's CDR3 is CASSPHRVGTEAFF. The CDR3 bases are TGTGCCAGCAGCCCGCACAGGGTAGGGACTGAAGCTTTCTTT.

The gene calls are TRBV7-9 and TRBJ2-7, with D unclear. Per germline, CDR1 SEHNR and CDR2 FQNEAQ (reference sequence). The CDR3 contains 16 residues. Trimming shortened V by 5 bases and J by 4 bases, and 21 bases separated the two germline ends. CDR3 sequence (DNA): TGTGCCAGCAGCGACGGAGCGCCTTCCCTCCTTTACGAGCAGTACTTC. It is translated as CASSDGAPSLLYEQYF.

V gene TRBV5-3 combines with J gene TRBJ2-5; 8 bases map to TRBD1. TRBV5-3 is filed as an ORF, its function uncertain. With V trimmed by 4 bases and J by 7 bases, 9 bases remained unmatched. The CDR3 is made up of 14 amino acids. CDR3 bases: TGTGCCAGAAGCGATTGGACAGGGCCAGGGACCCAGTACTTC. Translated, it gives CARSDWTGPGTQYF.

The chain employs TRBV29-1 and TRBJ2-7, with D perhaps TRBD1 (6 bases). V lost 6 bases, J lost 2 bases, and 17 bases lay in between. Germline CDR1 is SQVTM and CDR2 is ANQGSEA. The CDR3 loop spans 14 amino acids. This CDR3 reads CSVLAPGQTYEQYF. As DNA, the CDR3 is TGCAGCGTCCTCGCTCCGGGACAAACCTACGAGCAGTACTTC.

The gene calls are TRBV4-1 and TRBJ2-3; 8 bases are shared with TRBD1. The CDR3 is 16 residues long. Trimming cost V 0 bases and J 2 bases; bases outside gene matches: 4. Germline assignment: CDR1 MGHRA and CDR2 YSYEKL. In DNA form, the CDR3 reads TGCGCCAGCAGCCAAGACGACAGGGGCCTCACAGATACGCAGTATTTT. Its translation is CASSQDDRGLTDTQYF.

The chain recombines TRBV27 with TRBJ2-3, with 10 bases aligning to TRBD2. CDR1 and CDR2 (germline): MNHEY, SMNVEV (reference sequence). The CDR3 extends over 16 amino acids. J gave up 4 bases and V 7 bases, and 11 bases lay outside the gene matches. CDR3 region: CASNPITSGNPDTQYF. The CDR3 coding sequence is TGTGCCAGCAACCCAATCACTAGCGGGAACCCAGATACGCAGTATTTT.

V usage is TRBV28 and J usage is TRBJ2-1; TRBD2 matches at 7 bases. Germline lookup yields CDR1 MDHEN and CDR2 SYDVKM. Trimming took 5 bases from V and 1 from J; bases not matched to a gene: 8. The CDR3 contains 16 residues. The chain's CDR3 is CASSPALGGSYNEQFF. DNA for the CDR3: TGTGCCAGCAGTCCCGCCTTGGGGGGGTCCTACAATGAGCAGTTCTTC.

This clone was counted once. The chain couples TRBV10-3 to TRBJ1-1, with 7 positions matching TRBD1. Germline assignment: CDR1 ENHRY and CDR2 SYGVKD. J gave up 3 bases and V 6 bases, and 7 bases lay outside the gene matches. This CDR3 has 14 amino acids. Here the CDR3 reads CAISATGLDTEAFF. The CDR3 DNA sequence: TGTGCCATCAGCGCGACAGGGTTGGACACTGAAGCTTTCTTT.

This chain joins TRBV27 and TRBJ1-2; D possibly corresponds to TRBD1 (6 bases). The CDR3 extends over 14 amino acids. Germline V gene lookup returns CDR1 MNHEY and CDR2 SMNVEV (reference sequence). V was pared by 5 bases and J by 3 bases, with 13 bases between. This CDR3 reads CASSPVQGDYGYTF. CDR3 sequence (DNA): TGTGCCAGCAGTCCAGTACAGGGCGACTATGGCTACACCTTC.

This chain joins TRBV10-2 and TRBJ2-7; TRBD2 is a possible D gene (6 bases). The CDR3 contains 14 residues. In germline, CDR1 is WSHSY, CDR2 SAAADI. V lost 4 bases and J lost 2, with 12 bases in between. CDR3 sequence: CASSAGVAAYEQYF. In DNA, the CDR3 is TGCGCCAGCAGTGCGGGAGTTGCGGCCTACGAGCAGTACTTC.

The chain recombines TRBV4-3 with TRBJ2-3; D may be TRBD2 (6 bases). CDR3 length: 15 residues. Germline lookup yields CDR1 LGHNA and CDR2 YSLEER. Between the trimmed V and J ends, which lost 0 bases and 4 bases, there was a span of 11 bases. The CDR3 is CASSQDAGKPDTQYF. CDR3 sequence (DNA): TGCGCCAGCAGCCAAGATGCGGGGAAGCCAGATACGCAGTATTTT.

This chain connects TRBV10-2 to TRBJ1-1; weak D call: TRBD1 (6 bases). The V end lost 3 bases, the J end lost 3 bases, and 8 bases lay between the germline ends. There are 13 residues in the CDR3. Germline CDR1 WSHSY, CDR2 SAAADI. This CDR3 is CASSDRGHTEAFF. The CDR3 DNA follows: TGCGCCAGCAGTGACAGGGGTCACACTGAAGCTTTCTTT.

The chain joins TRBV29-1 to TRBJ2-1, with D possibly matching TRBD2 (6 bases). CDR3 length: 15 amino acids. Trimming shortened V by 1 base and J by 5 bases, and 15 bases separated the two germline ends. Per the germline V gene, CDR1 is SQVTM and CDR2 is ANQGSEA. The CDR3 loop is CSVEVPLAQNNEQFF. The CDR3 bases are TGCAGCGTTGAAGTTCCTCTAGCGCAAAACAATGAGCAGTTCTTC.